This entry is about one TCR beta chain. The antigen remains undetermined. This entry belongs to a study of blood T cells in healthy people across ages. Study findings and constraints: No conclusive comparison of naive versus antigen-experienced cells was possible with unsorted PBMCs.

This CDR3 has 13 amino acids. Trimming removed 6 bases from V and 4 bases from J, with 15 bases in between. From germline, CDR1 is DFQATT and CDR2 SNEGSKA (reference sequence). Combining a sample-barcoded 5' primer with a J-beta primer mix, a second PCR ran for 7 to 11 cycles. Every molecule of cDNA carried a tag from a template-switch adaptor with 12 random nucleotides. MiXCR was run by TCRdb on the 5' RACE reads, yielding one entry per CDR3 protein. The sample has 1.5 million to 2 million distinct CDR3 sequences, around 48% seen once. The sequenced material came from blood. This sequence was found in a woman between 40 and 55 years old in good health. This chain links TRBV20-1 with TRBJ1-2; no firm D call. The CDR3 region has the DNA TGCAGTGCCCCCCCCTTGGGGTCCTATGGCTACACCTTC. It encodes CSAPPLGSYGYTF.